Below are 20 T cell receptor beta chains sequenced from a single sample in a study of T cell clonotyping in hematopoietic cell transplantation. Time point noted: recipient sample about 28 days before transplant, after cytoreduction. Assay used: immunoSEQ multiplex PCR; TCRdb lists only in-frame clones, some missing. The sample yields about 50,000 clones, around 84% seen once. Specimen: peripheral blood mononuclear cells, collected before stem cell transplant. Source of these receptors: a man aged 60 to 69 with biphenotypic leukemia. Some clones in this sample may be carry-over from other donors' samples.

Only a few counts were recorded for this clone. The J gene is TRBJ1-5, the V gene TRBV6-5; D ambiguous. This CDR3 region has 13 residues. V lost 4 bases and J lost 7, with 11 bases in between. Germline V gene data show CDR1 as MNHEY and CDR2 as SVGAGI. CDR3 in amino acids: CASSFTTGQPQHF. In DNA form, the CDR3 reads TGTGCCAGCAGTTTTACAACGGGGCAGCCCCAGCATTTT.

The rearrangement uses TRBV5-1 and TRBJ2-7; possible D gene TRBD1, 6 bases. The CDR3 runs 13 residues. Germline values: CDR1 SGHRS, CDR2 YFSETQ. V lost 1 base to trimming and J lost 4 bases, with 9 bases between them. CDR3 bases: TGCGCCAGCAGCTTGCGAGGGGGTTACGAGCAGTACTTC. Its translation: CASSLRGGYEQYF.

V is TRBV28 and J is TRBJ2-5, with 7 bases lining up with TRBD1. The V segment lost 7 bases and the J segment 5 bases; nucleotides outside the gene matches: 10. This CDR3 comprises 14 residues. CDR1 and CDR2 (germline): MDHEN, SYDVKM. Here the CDR3 DNA reads TGTGCCAGCAATACCCGGGACAGTAGTGAGACCCAGTACTTC. Translated, it gives CASNTRDSSETQYF.

This clone was counted only a few times. The chain joins TRBV6-5 to TRBJ1-2; D is unclear. This CDR3 spans 13 amino acids. Trimming left V 2 bases short and J 8 bases short, with 12 bases between. Germline assignment: CDR1 MNHEY and CDR2 SVGAGI. The DNA of the CDR3 is TGTGCCAGCAGTTACCGACACCCCGGGGGCTACACCTTC. This translates into CASSYRHPGGYTF.

The V call is TRBV2, the J call TRBJ2-4; D gene uncertain. This CDR3 is built from 14 residues. V was shortened by 3 bases and J by 0 bases, with 6 bases between the two germline ends. Germline V gene sequence: CDR1 SNHLY, CDR2 FYNNEI. The CDR3 reads CASSDRLAKNIQYF. The CDR3 region has the DNA TGTGCCAGCAGTGACCGGCTAGCCAAAAACATTCAGTACTTC.

The genes are TRBV19 and TRBJ1-5; D is unresolved. Germline CDR1 is LNHDA and CDR2 is SQIVND (reference sequence). The CDR3 sequence is 14 residues long. Trimming removed 6 bases at V and 0 bases at J, with 9 bases between. As DNA, the CDR3 is TGTGCCAGTAGGTCTGAACTTAGCAATCAGCCCCAGCATTTT. It yields the protein CASRSELSNQPQHF.

The genes are TRBV28 and TRBJ1-2; TRBD1 agrees at 7 bases. Germline values: CDR1 MDHEN, CDR2 SYDVKM. CDR3 length equals 17 residues. The V and J ends lost 6 bases and 4 bases, in that order; junction bases with no gene match: 17. The chain's CDR3 is CASSSYRGTGVAYGYTF. In DNA form, the CDR3 reads TGTGCCAGCAGCAGTTACAGGGGTACAGGGGTGGCCTATGGCTACACCTTC.

The V gene is TRBV4-3, the J gene TRBJ1-1; 9 bases map to TRBD1. The V gene's germline CDR1 is LGHNA and CDR2 YSLEER. V shed 1 base, J shed 4 bases, and the junction held 19 bases outside the gene matches. This CDR3 region has 20 residues. CDR3 protein: CASSQVVSTTPTGGLTEAFF. CDR3 nucleotide sequence: TGCGCCAGCAGCCAAGTCGTATCTACTACTCCGACAGGGGGGCTCACTGAAGCTTTCTTT.

V and J are TRBV6-6 and TRBJ2-7; TRBD2 is a possible D gene (5 bases). CDR3 length: 15 amino acids. The V gene's germline CDR1 is MNHNY and CDR2 SVGAGI (reference sequence). The V and J ends lost 2 bases and 5 bases respectively, with 16 bases between them. This CDR3 reads CASSYRARAGDEQYF. The CDR3 bases are TGTGCCAGCAGTTACCGGGCCCGAGCCGGGGACGAGCAGTACTTC.

The chain joins TRBV5-1 to TRBJ1-1; no clear D gene. CDR3 size: 15 residues. The germline V and J ends were trimmed by 1 base and 0 bases, with 10 bases remaining between them. CDR1 is SGHRS, CDR2 YFSETQ, per germline. The chain's CDR3 is CASSLLIGMNTEAFF. The CDR3 bases are TGCGCCAGCAGCTTGCTAATTGGGATGAACACTGAAGCTTTCTTT.

The chain uses TRBV25-1 and TRBJ1-2, with D perhaps TRBD1 (5 bases). There are 17 residues in the CDR3. The V gene lost 0 bases and the J gene lost 8 bases, with 22 bases spanning the gap. Germline CDR1 and CDR2: MGHDK and SYGVNS. In DNA, the CDR3 is TGTGCCAGCAGTGAATATGATGCGGGGGGGTTAACAGGAGGCTACACCTTC. It codes for CASSEYDAGGLTGGYTF.

Judged by abundance, this clone is medium-sized (0.01 to 0.1%). The chain couples TRBV2 to TRBJ1-1, with 8 bases fitting TRBD1. This CDR3 has 14 residues. V shed 7 bases and J 1 base; nucleotides not matched to a gene: 5. Germline lookup yields CDR1 SNHLY and CDR2 FYNNEI. The CDR3 nucleotides are TGTGCCAGCAAGGACAGGGTAAGGAACACTGAAGCTTTCTTT. The encoded protein is CASKDRVRNTEAFF.

The chain links TRBV6-1 to TRBJ2-3; D not certain. V was pared by 1 base and J by 6 bases, with 8 bases between. In germline, CDR1 is MNHNS, CDR2 SASEGT. The CDR3 consists of 13 residues. The CDR3 DNA reads TGTGCCAGCAGTGAAGGCTCAGAGGATACGCAGTATTTT. It codes for CASSEGSEDTQYF.

The gene calls are TRBV4-2 and TRBJ2-2; D is possibly TRBD2 (6 bases). V lost 0 bases and J 0 bases, leaving 8 bases between the germline ends. The germline CDR1 and CDR2 sequences are LGHNA and YNFKEQ. The CDR3 runs to 16 residues. The CDR3 bases are TGTGCCAGCAGCCAAGATACGGGGGCGAACACCGGGGAGCTGTTTTTT. Translated: CASSQDTGANTGELFF.

This clone was picked up one time. The chain combines TRBV4-3 with TRBJ1-2; D gene unclear. This CDR3 region has 13 residues. CDR1 and CDR2 from the germline V gene are LGHNA and YSLEER. V was pared by 4 bases and J by 5 bases, with 11 bases between. DNA of the CDR3: TGCGCCAGCAGCCCAGCCCTCGGGTATGGCTACACCTTC. Translating gives CASSPALGYGYTF.

The chain carries TRBV5-1 and TRBJ2-7; D could derive from TRBD1 or TRBD2 (5 bases each). Per the germline V gene, CDR1 is SGHRS and CDR2 is YFSETQ. The CDR3 loop spans 15 amino acids. The V end lost 4 bases, the J end lost 6 bases, and 20 bases lay between the germline ends. The CDR3 sequence: CASSNSGTSRLEQYF. The CDR3 DNA is TGCGCCAGCAGCAACTCCGGGACGTCCCGTCTCGAGCAGTACTTC.

The V gene is TRBV5-1, the J gene TRBJ2-7; D perhaps matches TRBD1 (6 bases). Germline V gene lookup returns CDR1 SGHRS and CDR2 YFSETQ. V gave up 3 bases and J gave up 2 bases, with 18 bases separating them. The CDR3 sequence is 16 residues long. The CDR3 DNA reads TGCGCCAGCAGCTCCTCAATCGTGACAGGAGCCTACGAGCAGTACTTC. As protein: CASSSSIVTGAYEQYF.

The CDR3 DNA reads TGTGCCTGGAGTGTACGACTCGGGGATCAGCCCCAGCATTTT. Amino acids: CAWSVRLGDQPQHF. This sequence joins TRBV30 and TRBJ1-5; D is undetermined. The CDR3 has 14 amino acids. V dropped 0 bases and J dropped 5 bases, with 11 bases sitting between them. From germline, CDR1 is GTSNPN and CDR2 SVGIG (reference sequence).

The rearrangement uses TRBV2 and TRBJ1-4; tentative D call: TRBD1 (5 bases). The CDR3 loop spans 15 amino acids. Trimming stripped 7 bases from V and 0 bases from J, with 12 bases between. CDR1 SNHLY and CDR2 FYNNEI come from the germline V gene. In DNA, the CDR3 is TGTGCCAGCAATTCCGACAGTGCAACTAATGAAAAACTGTTTTTT. It codes for CASNSDSATNEKLFF.

The V call is TRBV2, the J call TRBJ2-1; TRBD1 might be the D (6 bases). Germline V gives CDR1 SNHLY, CDR2 FYNNEI. The CDR3 is made up of 15 amino acids. V was clipped by 6 bases and J by 4 bases, with 16 bases between them. CDR3 sequence: CASRQGRYNYNEQFF. As DNA, the CDR3 is TGTGCCAGCAGGCAGGGGCGGTACAATTACAATGAGCAGTTCTTC.